Below are 17 T cell receptor beta chains sequenced from a single sample in a study of shared clonotypes between healthy human individuals. Only in-frame clones appear in the TCRdb table, and some are missing; sequencing was by immunoSEQ multiplex PCR. The sample lists around 1.9 million clones; approximately 94% were seen once. In the naive CD8 group, cells lacked CD45RO and were positively selected for CCR7, so terminally differentiated effector memory CD45RA+ cells were left out. Sequenced: naive CD8+ T cells from PBMCs. The receptors shown here come from a man aged 18 to 35 in good health. Some clones in this sample may be carry-over from other donors' samples.

Details on this clone: The sample holds other DNA sequences that translate to the same CDR3. The chain employs TRBV6-1 and TRBJ1-3; the D gene is possibly TRBD1 (6 bases). V lost 4 bases and J lost 0, with 10 bases in between. Looked up from germline, CDR1 is MNHNS and CDR2 is SASEGT. The CDR3 is 15 residues long. This CDR3 reads CASSVTGFSGNTIYF. CDR3 nucleotides: TGTGCCAGCAGTGTGACAGGATTCTCTGGAAACACCATATATTTT.

The chain combines TRBV6-1 with TRBJ1-5, with 8 bases fitting TRBD1. The V and J ends lost 1 base and 4 bases, in that order; junction bases with no gene match: 12. The length of the CDR3 is 18 residues. The germline CDR1 and CDR2 sequences are MNHNS and SASEGT. The CDR3 reads CASSEDPLSTGGNQPQHF. CDR3 sequence (DNA): TGTGCCAGCAGTGAAGATCCTCTCTCCACAGGGGGTAATCAGCCCCAGCATTTT.

A note on this clone: Other nucleotide sequences in the sample specify the same CDR3. The gene calls are TRBV4-1 and TRBJ1-1; D unresolved. CDR3 length: 14 amino acids. Germline-derived CDR1 and CDR2 are MGHRA and YSYEKL. Trimming cost V 1 base and J 2 bases, with 8 bases left between them. The CDR3 DNA sequence: TGCGCCAGCAGCCAAGTGGGCGGTAACACTGAAGCTTTCTTT. This encodes CASSQVGGNTEAFF.

The chain is built from TRBV5-1 and TRBJ2-7; a weak D match, TRBD2 (6 bases). Germline V gene sequence: CDR1 SGHRS, CDR2 YFSETQ. The CDR3 length is 14 residues. With 0 bases removed from V and 4 bases from J, the gap between germline ends came to 11 bases. The CDR3 loop reads CASSLGGAGYEQYF. CDR3 bases: TGCGCCAGCAGCTTGGGGGGAGCGGGTTACGAGCAGTACTTC. Supplemented by reference TRBV5-1 and TRBJ2-7, the full variable domain reads KAGVTQTPRYLIKTRGQQVTLSCSPISGHRSVSWYQQTPGQGLQFLFEYFSETQRNKGNFPGRFSGRQFSNSRSEMNVSTLELGDSALYLCASSLGGAGYEQYFGPGTRLTVT.

The gene calls are TRBV29-1 and TRBJ1-3, with D unresolved. Germline values: CDR1 SQVTM, CDR2 ANQGSEA. The CDR3 is 13 residues long. The V end was cut by 6 bases, the J end by 2 bases, with 11 bases between. CDR3 sequence reads: CSVPAEAGNTIYF. CDR3 nucleotides: TGCAGCGTCCCCGCGGAGGCTGGAAACACCATATATTTT. Filled out from reference TRBV29-1 and TRBJ1-3, the complete variable domain reads SAVISQKPSRDICQRGTSLTIQCQVDSQVTMMFWYRQQPGQSLTLIATANQGSEATYESGFVIDKFPISRPNLTFSTLTVSNMSPEDSSIYLCSVPAEAGNTIYFGEGSWLTVV.

The V and J genes are TRBV6-6 and TRBJ1-2; D unclear. V was trimmed by 9 bases and J by 8 bases, leaving 10 bases between them. CDR3 length equals 10 residues. The V gene's germline CDR1 is MNHNY and CDR2 SVGAGI (reference sequence). CDR3 sequence (DNA): TGTGCCAGTCACCAAGAAGGCTACACCTTC. Translation gives CASHQEGYTF.

The chain joins TRBV6-5 to TRBJ2-5; TRBD2 is a possible D gene (6 bases). Between the trimmed V and J ends, which lost 6 bases and 4 bases, there was a span of 15 bases. The CDR3 consists of 14 residues. Germline loops: CDR1 MNHEY, CDR2 SVGAGI. In nucleotides, the CDR3 is TGTGCCAGCAGAAGGGACTGGGAATTAGAGACCCAGTACTTC. Residues: CASRRDWELETQYF.

As to this clone: Within the sample, other DNA sequences also encode this same CDR3. The genes are TRBV5-5 and TRBJ2-7; D is undetermined. This CDR3 region has 11 residues. Trimming pared 1 base from V and 4 bases from J, leaving 3 bases between. Germline assignment: CDR1 SGHKS and CDR2 YYEKEE (reference sequence). The CDR3 here is CASSLTYEQYF. The CDR3 nucleotides are TGTGCCAGCAGCTTGACATACGAGCAGTACTTC.

The rearrangement uses TRBV11-2 and TRBJ2-1; D not certain. The germline V gene encodes CDR1 SGHAT and CDR2 FQNNGV. The V and J ends lost 5 bases and 3 bases respectively, with 17 bases between them. This CDR3 contains 16 residues. CDR3 nucleotide sequence: TGTGCCAGCAGCAGTATTTGGACGCTGGGCTACAATGAGCAGTTCTTC. It translates to CASSSIWTLGYNEQFF.

The chain uses TRBV7-2 and TRBJ1-1, with no clear D. CDR1 and CDR2 from the germline V gene are SGHTA and FQGNSA. The ends were cut back, 5 bases at V and 4 bases at J, with 17 bases in the middle. The CDR3 runs 15 residues. This chain's CDR3 is CASSRASFVGTEAFF. Written as DNA, the CDR3 is TGTGCCAGCAGCAGGGCCTCTTTTGTGGGCACTGAAGCTTTCTTT. The full variable domain, its missing parts supplied by reference TRBV7-2 and TRBJ1-1, is GAGVSQSPSNKVTEKGKDVELRCDPISGHTALYWYRQSLGQGLEFLIYFQGNSAPDKSGLPSDRFSAERTGGSVSTLTIQRTQQEDSAVYLCASSRASFVGTEAFFGQGTRLTVV.

The CDR3 region is CASSPYTLGTSGDYEQYF. CDR3 nucleotides: TGCGCCAGCAGCCCCTACACCCTTGGGACTAGCGGAGACTACGAGCAGTACTTC. V gene TRBV4-1 combines with J gene TRBJ2-7; TRBD2 matches at 11 bases. This CDR3 comprises 18 residues. The J segment lost 3 bases and the V segment lost 4 bases, leaving 14 bases of the junction unmatched. Germline V gene sequence: CDR1 MGHRA, CDR2 YSYEKL.

The chain couples TRBV28 to TRBJ1-5, with 10 bases lining up with TRBD1. Looked up from germline, CDR1 is MDHEN and CDR2 is SYDVKM. V lost 6 bases, J lost 1 base, and 3 bases stayed unmatched. CDR3 size: 15 residues. The CDR3 here is CASSWGQGSNQPQHF. The CDR3 nucleotides are TGTGCCAGCAGCTGGGGACAGGGGAGCAATCAGCCCCAGCATTTT.

This rearrangement joins TRBV2 to TRBJ1-2; TRBD1 agrees at 9 bases. CDR3 length equals 14 residues. Trimming cost V 6 bases and J 7 bases; bases outside gene matches: 9. Germline V CDR1 and CDR2: SNHLY, FYNNEI. CDR3 in amino acids: CASRGDRELGGYTF. The DNA for the CDR3 is TGTGCCAGCAGGGGGGACAGGGAGTTGGGTGGCTACACCTTC.

The chain links TRBV7-8 to TRBJ1-3, with D possibly being TRBD1 (5 bases). The CDR3 contains 14 residues. V gave up 0 bases and J gave up 8 bases, with 11 bases separating them. From germline, CDR1 is SGHVS and CDR2 FQNEAQ. CDR3 DNA sequence: TGTGCCAGCAGCTTAGCAACAGGTCTAGACACCATATATTTT. This sequence encodes CASSLATGLDTIYF.

Notes on this clone: Distinct nucleotide sequences in the sample also encode this CDR3. The chain joins TRBV19 to TRBJ2-7; TRBD2 might be the D (6 bases). Germline V gene lookup returns CDR1 LNHDA and CDR2 SQIVND (reference sequence). V lost 6 bases, J lost 4 bases, and 13 bases lay in between. The CDR3 consists of 13 residues. The CDR3 spells CASSPGLRYEQYF. In nucleotides, the CDR3 is TGTGCCAGTAGCCCGGGACTGCGATACGAGCAGTACTTC.

CDR3 DNA sequence: TGTGCCTGGAGTGTAACGGGGTCGCGTAGGGCTTTCTTT. Protein sequence: CAWSVTGSRRAFF. The J gene is TRBJ1-1, the V gene TRBV30; D uncertain. Trimming stripped 0 bases from V and 11 bases from J, with 16 bases between. Germline values: CDR1 GTSNPN, CDR2 SVGIG (reference sequence). The CDR3 extends over 13 amino acids.

CDR3 sequence (DNA): TGTGCCAGCAGGAAAACTAGCGGAAGCTCCTACGAGCAGTACTTC. This encodes CASRKTSGSSYEQYF. The rearrangement links TRBV27 to TRBJ2-7, with TRBD2 matching over 8 bases. With 6 bases clipped from V and 0 bases from J, the junction kept 7 bases outside the gene matches. The CDR3 runs to 15 residues. CDR1 and CDR2 (germline): MNHEY, SMNVEV (reference sequence).